The clone carrying this TCR beta chain was detected many times. The antigen is undetermined. This sample is drawn from a study of T cells in Graves' hyperthyroidism and ophthalmopathy. From RNA transcripts, TCR beta CDR3 regions were amplified. With the HTBI primer set, the TCR CDR3 went through a first round of RT-PCR. TCRdb reprocessed the multiplex PCR reads with MiXCR, giving one entry per CDR3 protein. Altogether around 350,000 distinct CDR3 sequences are present, 19% being singletons, with the ten largest covering around 3.4%. General observations from the study: By a 13 V-J model, ophthalmopathy was set apart from stable hyperthyroidism.

No ophthalmopathy progression within 18 months constituted stable Graves' hyperthyroidism. Pregnant or lactating patients were excluded, as were those with uncontrolled infection or other autoimmune disease. Clinical symptoms, serum thyroxine and TRAb, thyroid ultrasound and orbital computed tomography together formed the diagnostic basis. Germline V gene sequence: CDR1 KGHDR, CDR2 SFDVKD. The CDR3 contains 13 residues. Trimming shortened V by 7 bases and J by 2 bases, and 10 bases separated the two germline ends. The specimen was blood. The chain is built from TRBV24-1 and TRBJ1-2; TRBD1 might be the D (6 bases). This clonotype originated in a woman aged 18-29 years with Graves' hyperthyroidism. Here the CDR3 reads CATRGAGNYGYTF. CDR3 nucleotides: TGTGCCACCAGGGGGGCGGGGAACTATGGCTACACCTTC.